The 23 T cell receptor beta chains presented below share a single source sample, sequenced in a study of OX40 agonist ivuxolimab in advanced cancers. Using immunoSEQ multiplex PCR, the repertoire was profiled, and TCRdb retains in-frame clones only, with some absent. The sample consists of 15,000 to 25,000 clones, roughly 91% of them appearing once. The material sequenced was CD4+ or CD8+ T cells sorted from blood, taken in a trial of the OX40 agonist ivuxolimab. The receptors derive from an adult with an advanced solid tumor such as melanoma, head and neck, liver or kidney cancer.

This chain connects TRBV6-6 to TRBJ1-1; D is possibly TRBD1 (5 bases). V gave up 0 bases and J gave up 0 bases, with 8 bases separating them. Germline CDR1 is MNHNY and CDR2 is SVGAGI (reference sequence). The CDR3 sequence is 15 residues long. The CDR3, as DNA: TGTGCCAGCAGTTACTCTGACAGTTTGAACACTGAAGCTTTCTTT. It specifies CASSYSDSLNTEAFF.

The genes are TRBV6-6 and TRBJ2-2; TRBD2 aligns across 7 bases. V gave up 11 bases and J gave up 5 bases; unmatched junction bases: 5. This CDR3 comprises 12 residues. CDR1 and CDR2 from the germline V gene are MNHNY and SVGAGI (reference sequence). This CDR3 is CALDSGTGELFF. CDR3 nucleotide sequence: TGTGCCCTAGATAGCGGGACCGGGGAGCTGTTTTTT.

A single count supports this clone. V gene TRBV27 combines with J gene TRBJ1-4; D unclear. From germline, CDR1 is MNHEY and CDR2 SMNVEV (reference sequence). CDR3 length: 12 amino acids. V gave up 5 bases and J gave up 7 bases, with 8 bases separating them. The CDR3 loop reads CASSQNREKLFF. The CDR3 nucleotides are TGTGCCAGCAGTCAGAATCGTGAAAAACTGTTTTTT.

V and J are TRBV7-8 and TRBJ1-3; unclear D gene. Germline V CDR1 and CDR2: SGHVS, FQNEAQ. This CDR3 region has 15 residues. Trimming cost V 1 base and J 0 bases, with 7 bases left between them. The CDR3 bases are TGTGCCAGCAGCTTAGGCGTCAGCTCTGGAAACACCATATATTTT. This sequence encodes CASSLGVSSGNTIYF.

The V gene is TRBV7-6, the J gene TRBJ2-1; a possible D gene is TRBD2 (6 bases). The CDR3 runs 13 residues. Germline V gene sequence: CDR1 SGHVS, CDR2 FNYEAQ. Trimming shortened V by 5 bases and J by 8 bases, and 13 bases separated the two germline ends. This CDR3 reads CASSPGTADEQFF. CDR3 DNA sequence: TGTGCCAGCAGCCCTGGGACTGCGGATGAGCAGTTCTTC.

In its sample, this clone ranks as medium-sized. The J gene is TRBJ2-4, the V gene TRBV11-3, with D possibly matching TRBD2 (7 bases). Per germline, CDR1 SGHNT and CDR2 YENEEA. V dropped 1 base and J dropped 8 bases, with 12 bases sitting between them. There are 14 residues in the CDR3. The CDR3 protein is CASSLATGRDIQYF. CDR3 coding DNA: TGTGCCAGCAGCTTAGCCACAGGGAGGGACATTCAGTACTTC.

This chain joins TRBV7-3 and TRBJ1-2; D gene unclear. This CDR3 has 15 residues. In germline, CDR1 is SGHTA, CDR2 FQGTGA. Deletions cut 1 base from V and 0 bases from J, with 9 bases between. The CDR3 DNA reads TGTGCCAGCAGCTTAAAGGACGGGCCTAACTATGGCTACACCTTC. It encodes CASSLKDGPNYGYTF.

The chain is built from TRBV29-1 and TRBJ1-2; a weak D match, TRBD1 (5 bases). V lost 3 bases to trimming and J lost 4 bases, with 9 bases between them. Germline V gene sequence: CDR1 SQVTM, CDR2 ANQGSEA. The CDR3 spans 12 residues. CDR3 nucleotides: TGCAGCGTTGAGGGGGGGACCTATGGCTACACCTTC. It specifies CSVEGGTYGYTF.

This clone was recorded once. The CDR3 reads CASSIWTGGSGELFF. The DNA for the CDR3 is TGTGCCAGTAGTATTTGGACAGGGGGCTCCGGGGAGCTGTTTTTT. This sequence joins TRBV19 and TRBJ2-2; TRBD1 matches at 11 bases. J gave up 6 bases and V 3 bases, and 3 bases lay outside the gene matches. The germline CDR1 and CDR2 sequences are LNHDA and SQIVND (reference sequence). The CDR3 sequence is 15 residues long.

The chain recombines TRBV28 with TRBJ1-3, with D perhaps TRBD1 (6 bases). The germline V and J ends were trimmed by 6 bases and 0 bases, with 18 bases remaining between them. The CDR3 covers 17 residues. Germline CDR1 and CDR2: MDHEN and SYDVKM. As DNA, the CDR3 is TGTGCCAGCAGCTTACTATCACAGGGACTCTCTGGAAACACCATATATTTT. Protein: CASSLLSQGLSGNTIYF.

V is TRBV19 and J is TRBJ1-2, with unresolved D. The germline gives CDR1 LNHDA, CDR2 SQIVND (reference sequence). Trimming took off 10 bases at V and 4 bases at J, with 13 bases between the two ends. The CDR3 length is 12 residues. The DNA for the CDR3 is TGTGCCACCATGGACGGATTCTATGGCTACACCTTC. Residues: CATMDGFYGYTF.

This chain joins TRBV19 and TRBJ1-1; D gene ambiguous. The CDR3 extends over 14 amino acids. The ends were cut back, 4 bases at V and 3 bases at J, with 12 bases in the middle. Germline V gene data show CDR1 as LNHDA and CDR2 as SQIVND (reference sequence). CDR3 in amino acids: CASSTRTVYTEAFF. For the CDR3, the DNA is TGTGCCAGTAGTACTAGGACGGTGTACACTGAAGCTTTCTTT.

The rearrangement uses TRBV6-5 and TRBJ2-7; 7 nucleotides match TRBD1. Per germline, CDR1 MNHEY and CDR2 SVGAGI. Losses at the gene ends were 2 bases for V and 2 bases for J; bases not matched to a gene: 3. The CDR3 sequence is 14 residues long. The CDR3 here is CASSYADRTYEQYF. The CDR3 nucleotides read TGTGCCAGCAGTTACGCGGACAGGACCTACGAGCAGTACTTC.

V is TRBV19 and J is TRBJ2-1; 13 bases align to TRBD2. From germline, CDR1 is LNHDA and CDR2 SQIVND (reference sequence). V lost 6 bases to trimming and J lost 6 bases; unmatched junction nucleotides: 2. This CDR3 is built from 14 residues. The CDR3 sequence: CASRGTSGTNEQFF. The DNA for the CDR3 is TGTGCCAGTAGGGGGACTAGCGGGACCAATGAGCAGTTCTTC.

The genes are TRBV5-8 and TRBJ2-7; 15 bases map to TRBD2. The V segment lost 4 bases and the J segment 6 bases; nucleotides outside the gene matches: 8. The CDR3 has 16 residues. CDR1 is SGHTS, CDR2 YDEGEE, per germline. The DNA of the CDR3 is TGTGCCAGCAGCCAAGGGACTAGCGGGAGGATCCCCGAGCAGTACTTC. Amino acid sequence: CASSQGTSGRIPEQYF.

The genes are TRBV4-2 and TRBJ1-2; the match to TRBD1 covers 10 bases. J lost 5 bases, V lost 1 base, and 19 bases had no gene match. The CDR3 loop spans 20 amino acids. CDR1 LGHNA and CDR2 YNFKEQ come from the germline V gene. The CDR3, as DNA: TGTGCCAGCAGCCAAGCCTGGGGCGGGACAGGGGAGTATTTGCATTATGGCTACACCTTC. Translating it yields CASSQAWGGTGEYLHYGYTF.

The genes are TRBV27 and TRBJ1-2; no definite D call. This CDR3 has 14 amino acids. Germline assignment: CDR1 MNHEY and CDR2 SMNVEV (reference sequence). Trimming shortened V by 2 bases and J by 11 bases, and 18 bases separated the two germline ends. The CDR3 loop reads CASSLGVRGFNYTF. Written as DNA, the CDR3 is TGTGCCAGCAGTTTAGGGGTGCGCGGTTTCAATTACACCTTC.

This chain links TRBV2 with TRBJ2-5, with 13 bases identical to TRBD2. Germline V lookup: CDR1 SNHLY, CDR2 FYNNEI. The CDR3 loop spans 17 amino acids. J was trimmed by 5 bases and V by 0 bases; bases with no gene match: 6. The CDR3 here is CASSEAGLAGAMETQYF. The CDR3 coding sequence is TGTGCCAGCAGTGAAGCAGGACTAGCGGGAGCAATGGAGACCCAGTACTTC.

Remarks on this clone: This sample includes further DNA sequences coding for the same CDR3. The chain links TRBV9 to TRBJ2-1; no firm D call. This CDR3 is built from 12 residues. The germline V gene has CDR1 SGDLS and CDR2 YYNGEE. Trimming shortened V by 2 bases and J by 4 bases, and 4 bases separated the two germline ends. CDR3 protein: CASSVGYNEQFF. DNA for the CDR3: TGTGCCAGCAGCGTTGGATACAATGAGCAGTTCTTC.

The chain has TRBV2 and TRBJ2-2, with TRBD2 as a possible D gene (6 bases). The CDR3 extends over 14 amino acids. Trimming stripped 8 bases from V and 1 base from J, with 11 bases between. Germline V gene lookup returns CDR1 SNHLY and CDR2 FYNNEI. CDR3 DNA: TGTGCCAGCGACGGGGGTGTGAACACCGGGGAGCTGTTTTTT. Protein sequence: CASDGGVNTGELFF.

J is TRBJ2-2 and V is TRBV11-2, with D tentatively TRBD1 (6 bases). CDR1 and CDR2 from the germline V gene are SGHAT and FQNNGV. The V end lost 3 bases, the J end lost 5 bases, and 13 bases lay between the germline ends. The CDR3 is made up of 15 amino acids. The CDR3 here is CASSFDRRWTGELFF. Written as DNA, the CDR3 is TGTGCCAGCAGCTTTGACAGGCGGTGGACCGGGGAGCTGTTTTTT.

This clone has more than one count but fewer than ten. The CDR3 bases are TGTGCCAGCAGTAGAGACAGGGGTGGACCAGATACGCAGTATTTT. Residues: CASSRDRGGPDTQYF. V usage is TRBV6-1 and J usage is TRBJ2-3, with 8 bases identical to TRBD1. Germline values: CDR1 MNHNS, CDR2 SASEGT. The trim removed 5 bases at V and 4 bases at J, leaving 8 bases unmatched. The CDR3 covers 15 residues.

This clone has a single count. V usage is TRBV4-1 and J usage is TRBJ2-1, with D possibly matching TRBD1 (6 bases). The CDR3 is 15 amino acids. V lost 1 base and J lost 9, with 16 bases in between. Germline V CDR1 and CDR2: MGHRA, YSYEKL. The CDR3 loop reads CASSQAHRELGEQFF. The CDR3 nucleotides read TGCGCCAGCAGCCAAGCTCACAGGGAATTGGGTGAGCAGTTCTTC.